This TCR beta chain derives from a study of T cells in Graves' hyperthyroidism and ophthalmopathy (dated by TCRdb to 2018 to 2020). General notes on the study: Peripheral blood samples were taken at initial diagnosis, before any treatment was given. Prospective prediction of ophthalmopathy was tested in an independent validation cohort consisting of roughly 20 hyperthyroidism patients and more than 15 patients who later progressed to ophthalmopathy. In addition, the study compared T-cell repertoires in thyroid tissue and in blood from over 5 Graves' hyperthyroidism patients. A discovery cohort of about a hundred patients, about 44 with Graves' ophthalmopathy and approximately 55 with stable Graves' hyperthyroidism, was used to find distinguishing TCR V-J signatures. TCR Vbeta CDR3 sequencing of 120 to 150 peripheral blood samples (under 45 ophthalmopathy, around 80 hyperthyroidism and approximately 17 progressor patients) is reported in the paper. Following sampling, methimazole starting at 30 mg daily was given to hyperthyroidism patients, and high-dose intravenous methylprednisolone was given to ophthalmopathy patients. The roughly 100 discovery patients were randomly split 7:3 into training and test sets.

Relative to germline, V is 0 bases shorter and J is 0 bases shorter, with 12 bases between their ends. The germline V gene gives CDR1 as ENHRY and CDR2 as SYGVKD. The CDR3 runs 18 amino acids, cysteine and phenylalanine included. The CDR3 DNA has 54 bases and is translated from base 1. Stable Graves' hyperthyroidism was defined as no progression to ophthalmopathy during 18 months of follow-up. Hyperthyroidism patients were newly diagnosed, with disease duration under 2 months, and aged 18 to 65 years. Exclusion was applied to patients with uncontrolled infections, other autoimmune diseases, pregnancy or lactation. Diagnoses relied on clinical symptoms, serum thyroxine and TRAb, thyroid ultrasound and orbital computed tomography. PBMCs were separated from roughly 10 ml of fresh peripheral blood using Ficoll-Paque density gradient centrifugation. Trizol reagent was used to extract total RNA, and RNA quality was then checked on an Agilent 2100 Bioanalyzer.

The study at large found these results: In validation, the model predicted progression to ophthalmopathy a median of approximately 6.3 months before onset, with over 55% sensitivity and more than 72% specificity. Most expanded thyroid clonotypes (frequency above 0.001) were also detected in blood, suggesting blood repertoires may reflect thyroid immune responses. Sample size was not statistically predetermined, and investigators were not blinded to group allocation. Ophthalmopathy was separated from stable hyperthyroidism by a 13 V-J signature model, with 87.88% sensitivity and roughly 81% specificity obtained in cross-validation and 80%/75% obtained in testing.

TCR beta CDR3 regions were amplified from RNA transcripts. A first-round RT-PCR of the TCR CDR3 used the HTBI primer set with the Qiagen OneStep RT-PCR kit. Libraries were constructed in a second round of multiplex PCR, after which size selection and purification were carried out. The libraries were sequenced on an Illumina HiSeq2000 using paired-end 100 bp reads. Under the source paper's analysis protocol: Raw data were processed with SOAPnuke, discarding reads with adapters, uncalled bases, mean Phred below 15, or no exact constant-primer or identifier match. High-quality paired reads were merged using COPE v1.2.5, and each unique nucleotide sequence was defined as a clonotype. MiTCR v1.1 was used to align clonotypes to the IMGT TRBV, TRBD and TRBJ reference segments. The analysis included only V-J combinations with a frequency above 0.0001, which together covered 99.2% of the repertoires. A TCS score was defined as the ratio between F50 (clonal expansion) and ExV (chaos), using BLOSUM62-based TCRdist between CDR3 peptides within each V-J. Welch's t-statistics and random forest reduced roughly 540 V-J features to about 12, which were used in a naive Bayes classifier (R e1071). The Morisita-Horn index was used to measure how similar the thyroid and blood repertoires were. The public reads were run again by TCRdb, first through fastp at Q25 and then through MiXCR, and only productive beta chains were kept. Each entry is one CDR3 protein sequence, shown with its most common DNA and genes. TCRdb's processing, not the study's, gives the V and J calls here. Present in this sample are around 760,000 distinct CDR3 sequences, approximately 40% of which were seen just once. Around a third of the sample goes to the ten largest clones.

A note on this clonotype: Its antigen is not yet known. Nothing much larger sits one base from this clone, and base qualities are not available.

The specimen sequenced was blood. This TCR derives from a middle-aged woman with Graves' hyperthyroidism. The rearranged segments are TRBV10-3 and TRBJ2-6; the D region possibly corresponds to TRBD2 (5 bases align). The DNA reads TGTGCCATCAGTGAGTCGGAGAGGGCTACCTCTGGGGCCAACGTCCTGACTTTC. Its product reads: CAISESERATSGANVLTF.